This TCR beta chain emerged from a study of cytomegalovirus exposure and HLA in healthy donors. The study's findings and limits: High sensitivity and specificity were reportedly achieved when the classifier diagnosed cytomegalovirus status.

Donors consisted of healthy bone marrow donors. About this clone: Its antigen remains unknown.

The germline V gene encodes CDR1 SEHNR and CDR2 FQNEAQ (reference sequence). V was trimmed by 4 bases and J by 1 base, leaving 14 bases between them. There are 16 residues in the CDR3. The PCR employed 60 Vbeta primers together with 13 Jbeta primers. Sequencing was performed with immunoSEQ multiplex PCR; in TCRdb, only in-frame clones are kept and a portion is missing. Of 160,000 or so clones listed, roughly 83% are singletons. The clonotype was recovered from a young woman in good health and CMV-seronegative. The specimen sequenced was PBMCs. The V and J genes are TRBV7-9 and TRBJ1-5; D perhaps matches TRBD1 (5 bases). The CDR3 loop is CASSWGSRGSNQPQHF. The CDR3 region has the DNA TGTGCCAGCAGCTGGGGCTCTCGTGGGAGCAATCAGCCCCAGCATTTT. The variable domain in full, with the rest retrieved from reference TRBV7-9 and TRBJ1-5, is DTGVSQNPRHKITKRGQNVTFRCDPISEHNRLYWYRQTLGQGPEFLTYFQNEAQLEKSRLLSDRFSAERPKGSFSTLEIQRTEQGDSAMYLCASSWGSRGSNQPQHFGDGTRLSIL.